A single sample gave rise to the 5 T cell receptor beta chains below, sequenced in a study of control samples from healthy donors and cancer patients. This table comes from immunoSEQ multiplex PCR, and its TCRdb copy is limited to in-frame clones, with some not included. The sample records over 150,000 clones, 90% being singletons. Material: blood. The receptors shown here come from a woman aged 50 to 60 in good health.

J is TRBJ2-1 and V is TRBV7-9; TRBD1 might be the D (5 bases). Germline CDR1 reads SEHNR; CDR2 reads FQNEAQ (reference sequence). The CDR3 totals 17 residues. V lost 5 bases to trimming and J lost 6 bases, with 23 bases between them. The CDR3, as DNA: TGTGCCAGCAGCACGAGTTTAGGGGTGCGTTTTGGCAATGAGCAGTTCTTC. This encodes CASSTSLGVRFGNEQFF.

The rearrangement uses TRBV28 and TRBJ1-3, with D uncertain. Trimming left V 8 bases short and J 1 base short, with 12 bases between. The CDR3 has 14 amino acids. Germline-derived CDR1 and CDR2 are MDHEN and SYDVKM. CDR3 nucleotide sequence: TGTGCCAGCTCCACGGCCGGGTCTGGAAACACCATATATTTT. It translates to CASSTAGSGNTIYF. The full variable domain, rest sourced from reference TRBV28 and TRBJ1-3, is DVKVTQSSRYLVKRTGEKVFLECVQDMDHENMFWYRQDPGLGLRLIYFSYDVKMKEKGDIPEGYSVSREKKERFSLILESASTNQTSMYLCASSTAGSGNTIYFGEGSWLTVV.

The chain joins TRBV30 to TRBJ1-4; a possible D gene is TRBD1 (5 bases). Germline assignment: CDR1 GTSNPN and CDR2 SVGIG (reference sequence). The CDR3 is 13 amino acids. V was pared by 5 bases and J by 4 bases, with 11 bases between. CDR3 DNA sequence: TGTGCCTGGCAACGGCAGGGTAATGAAAAACTGTTTTTT. Translating gives CAWQRQGNEKLFF.

The rearrangement links TRBV9 to TRBJ2-1, with 8 bases aligning to TRBD1. Germline trimming cut 3 bases from V and 1 base from J; bases unmatched to any gene: 9. The CDR3 consists of 17 residues. Germline V gene data show CDR1 as SGDLS and CDR2 as YYNGEE. The CDR3 sequence: CASSAPRTGRSYNEQFF. The CDR3 DNA is TGTGCCAGCAGCGCCCCCCGGACAGGGAGGTCCTACAATGAGCAGTTCTTC.

The rearrangement joins TRBV14 to TRBJ2-2, with 9 nucleotides matching TRBD1. This CDR3 has 15 residues. The ends lost 2 bases at V and 4 bases at J; junction bases unmatched: 2. The germline CDR1 and CDR2 sequences are SGHDN and FVKESK. CDR3 DNA sequence: TGTGCCAGCAGCCAACAGACAGGGGGCACCGGGGAGCTGTTTTTT. It encodes CASSQQTGGTGELFF.